The 24 T cell receptor beta chains below all came from one sample that was sequenced in a study of cytomegalovirus exposure and HLA in healthy donors. Primers included in the PCR were 60 Vbeta and 13 Jbeta primers. Only in-frame clones appear in the TCRdb table, and some are missing; sequencing was by immunoSEQ multiplex PCR. Among roughly 61,000 clones listed, around 84% were seen once. Sequenced material: PBMCs. The receptors come from a male donor in good health and CMV-seronegative.

The CDR3 is CASNAGTGEPSNTGELFF. DNA of the CDR3: TGTGCCAGTAACGCCGGGACAGGGGAACCCTCGAACACCGGGGAGCTGTTTTTT. V and J are TRBV19 and TRBJ2-2; 10 bases agree with TRBD1. Germline assignment: CDR1 LNHDA and CDR2 SQIVND (reference sequence). V was pared by 7 bases and J by 0 bases, with 11 bases of the junction left unmatched. The length of the CDR3 is 18 residues.

This clone was counted only a few times. This chain links TRBV5-4 with TRBJ2-7; 11 nucleotides agree with TRBD1. With V trimmed by 4 bases and J by 3 bases, 12 bases remained unmatched. Germline assignment: CDR1 SGHNT and CDR2 YYREEE (reference sequence). The CDR3 consists of 17 residues. DNA of the CDR3: TGTGCCAGCAGCGACGGGACAGGGGGATCCTTGCACTACGAGCAGTACTTC. Amino acid sequence: CASSDGTGGSLHYEQYF. Full variable domain (missing parts from reference TRBV5-4 and TRBJ2-7): ETGVTQSPTHLIKTRGQQVTLRCSSQSGHNTVSWYQQALGQGPQFIFQYYREEENGRGNFPPRFSGLQFPNYSSELNVNALELDDSALYLCASSDGTGGSLHYEQYFGPGTRLTVT.

This clone has a single count. The chain is built from TRBV30 and TRBJ2-7, with 13 nucleotides matching TRBD2. With 5 bases clipped from V and 3 bases from J, the junction kept 10 bases outside the gene matches. Per germline, CDR1 GTSNPN and CDR2 SVGIG (reference sequence). CDR3 length equals 16 residues. CDR3 nucleotides: TGTGCCTGGGGGACTAGCGGGGCAACCTCCCGCTACGAGCAGTACTTC. The encoded protein is CAWGTSGATSRYEQYF.

This chain links TRBV5-6 with TRBJ1-1; TRBD1 aligns across 8 bases. V dropped 4 bases and J dropped 5; count of bases not matched to a gene: 10. CDR1 is SGHDT, CDR2 YYEEEE, per germline. The CDR3 contains 15 residues. CDR3 sequence reads: CASSAADRGGTEAFF. CDR3 nucleotide sequence: TGTGCCAGCAGCGCAGCCGACAGGGGAGGAACTGAAGCTTTCTTT.

The V call is TRBV27, the J call TRBJ1-5; D ambiguous. The V end lost 0 bases, the J end lost 4 bases, and 16 bases lay between the germline ends. Germline V gene lookup returns CDR1 MNHEY and CDR2 SMNVEV (reference sequence). The CDR3 totals 17 residues. The CDR3 is CASSLSFGKGANQPQHF. CDR3 DNA: TGTGCCAGCAGTTTATCTTTCGGGAAGGGTGCTAATCAGCCCCAGCATTTT.

The V and J genes are TRBV5-6 and TRBJ1-6; D might be TRBD1 (5 bases). V lost 1 base to trimming and J lost 9 bases, with 11 bases between them. Germline loops: CDR1 SGHDT, CDR2 YYEEEE. The CDR3 has 14 amino acids. CDR3 amino acids: CASSLSQGGSPLHF. DNA of the CDR3: TGTGCCAGCAGCTTGAGCCAGGGAGGTTCACCCCTCCACTTT.

The chain links TRBV5-6 to TRBJ2-1, with 10 bases aligning to TRBD2. Germline assignment: CDR1 SGHDT and CDR2 YYEEEE. This CDR3 has 17 amino acids. The V segment lost 4 bases and the J segment 5 bases; nucleotides outside the gene matches: 12. As DNA, the CDR3 is TGTGCCAGCAGCCCCTGGATAGCGGGGGGTCTCCACAATGAGCAGTTCTTC. It translates to CASSPWIAGGLHNEQFF. Supplemented by reference TRBV5-6 and TRBJ2-1, the full variable domain reads DAGVTQSPTHLIKTRGQQVTLRCSPKSGHDTVSWYQQALGQGPQFIFQYYEEEERQRGNFPDRFSGHQFPNYSSELNVNALLLGDSALYLCASSPWIAGGLHNEQFFGPGTRLTVL.

This chain connects TRBV5-5 to TRBJ2-3, with D perhaps matching TRBD2 (6 bases). The length of the CDR3 is 14 residues. Trimming removed 4 bases from V and 2 bases from J, with 11 bases in between. The germline V gene encodes CDR1 SGHKS and CDR2 YYEKEE (reference sequence). The CDR3 DNA follows: TGTGCCAGCAGCGGACTGCGGGACACAGATACGCAGTATTTT. Translation: CASSGLRDTDTQYF.

The chain uses TRBV19 and TRBJ1-1; weak D call: TRBD1 (6 bases). Germline loops: CDR1 LNHDA, CDR2 SQIVND (reference sequence). Trimming left V 7 bases short and J 4 bases short, with 16 bases between. CDR3 length equals 14 residues. In DNA, the CDR3 is TGTGCCAGTACCCCCGGACAGTTTACCACTGAAGCTTTCTTT. Translating it yields CASTPGQFTTEAFF. The full variable domain, rest sourced from reference TRBV19 and TRBJ1-1, is DGGITQSPKYLFRKEGQNVTLSCEQNLNHDAMYWYRQDPGQGLRLIYYSQIVNDFQKGDIAEGYSVSREKKESFPLTVTSAQKNPTAFYLCASTPGQFTTEAFFGQGTRLTVV.

This clone was found a few times. The V call is TRBV7-2, the J call TRBJ1-5; perhaps TRBD1 as D (6 bases). This CDR3 spans 15 amino acids. V lost 5 bases, J lost 7 bases, and 18 bases lay in between. In germline, CDR1 is SGHTA, CDR2 FQGNSA. The CDR3, as DNA: TGTGCCAGCAGCCGGGAGGGGGGGAAAGGGCAGCCCCAGCATTTT. Its protein is CASSREGGKGQPQHF.

The J gene is TRBJ1-6, the V gene TRBV10-3; D may be TRBD1 (5 bases). With 3 bases removed from V and 11 bases from J, the gap between germline ends came to 14 bases. The CDR3 has 14 amino acids. The germline V gene encodes CDR1 ENHRY and CDR2 SYGVKD. Written as DNA, the CDR3 is TGTGCCATCAGTGACGAAGGGGCTTTTGCACCCCTCCACTTT. Translated: CAISDEGAFAPLHF.

The V and J genes are TRBV19 and TRBJ1-5; D remains unclear. V lost 6 bases and J 3 bases, leaving 9 bases between the germline ends. The CDR3 totals 13 residues. Germline CDR1 LNHDA, CDR2 SQIVND (reference sequence). This chain's CDR3 is CASRLAPNQPQHF. The CDR3 DNA reads TGTGCCAGTAGATTGGCCCCCAATCAGCCCCAGCATTTT.

The chain combines TRBV7-7 with TRBJ2-5, with D perhaps TRBD1 (7 bases). Germline V gene lookup returns CDR1 SSHAT and CDR2 FNYEAQ (reference sequence). V lost 1 base to trimming and J lost 1 base, with 13 bases between them. The CDR3 totals 16 residues. CDR3 in amino acids: CASSLGAGGTQETQYF. In DNA form, the CDR3 reads TGTGCCAGCAGCTTAGGGGCAGGGGGGACCCAAGAGACCCAGTACTTC.

This clone was observed a handful of times. The chain has TRBV28 and TRBJ2-6; TRBD1 is a possible D gene (5 bases). Trimming removed 4 bases at V and 0 bases at J, with 19 bases between. The CDR3 extends over 19 amino acids. CDR1 and CDR2 from the germline V gene are MDHEN and SYDVKM. The CDR3 loop reads CASSSPRTNSRSGANVLTF. In nucleotides, the CDR3 is TGTGCCAGCAGTTCACCCCGGACAAACAGCCGCTCTGGGGCCAACGTCCTGACTTTC. The variable domain in full, completed from reference TRBV28 and TRBJ2-6, reads DVKVTQSSRYLVKRTGEKVFLECVQDMDHENMFWYRQDPGLGLRLIYFSYDVKMKEKGDIPEGYSVSREKKERFSLILESASTNQTSMYLCASSSPRTNSRSGANVLTFGAGSRLTVL.

V is TRBV28 and J is TRBJ1-6, with D perhaps TRBD1 (6 bases). In germline, CDR1 is MDHEN, CDR2 SYDVKM. The V end lost 9 bases, the J end lost 12 bases, and 21 bases lay between the germline ends. This CDR3 region has 14 residues. CDR3 bases: TGTGCCAGTCGTCCTTATACTGACAGGATACCCCTCCACTTT. Its translation is CASRPYTDRIPLHF.

This clone was found a few times. V and J are TRBV5-8 and TRBJ1-5; 9 bases map to TRBD1. The CDR3 has 18 residues. Germline V gene sequence: CDR1 SGHTS, CDR2 YDEGEE. After removal of 4 bases from V and 1 base from J, the junction contained 12 bases not matched to a gene. This chain's CDR3 is CASSPWTGDEASNQPQHF. CDR3 nucleotide sequence: TGTGCCAGCAGCCCCTGGACAGGGGATGAAGCGAGCAATCAGCCCCAGCATTTT.

The V gene is TRBV2, the J gene TRBJ1-2, with 7 bases matching TRBD1. Per germline, CDR1 SNHLY and CDR2 FYNNEI. The length of the CDR3 is 14 residues. The junction had 4 bases not matched to a gene; V was cut back by 1 base and J by 5 bases. The CDR3 nucleotides read TGTGCCAGCAGTGAAGAAGGGGGCGGTTATGGCTACACCTTC. Protein sequence: CASSEEGGGYGYTF. Combining the CDR3 with reference TRBV2 and TRBJ1-2 gives the whole variable domain EPEVTQTPSHQVTQMGQEVILRCVPISNHLYFYWYRQILGQKVEFLVSFYNNEISEKSEIFDDQFSVERPDGSNFTLKIRSTKLEDSAMYFCASSEEGGGYGYTFGSGTRLTVV.

V is TRBV6-5 and J is TRBJ2-7, with 9 bases matching TRBD1. Germline CDR1 is MNHEY and CDR2 is SVGAGI. The CDR3 extends over 15 amino acids. V shed 0 bases and J 0 bases; nucleotides not matched to a gene: 0. The CDR3 DNA reads as TGTGCCAGCAGTTACTCGACAGGGGGCTCCTACGAGCAGTACTTC. Encoded protein: CASSYSTGGSYEQYF.

The chain combines TRBV7-3 with TRBJ1-4, with 8 bases that match TRBD1. In germline, CDR1 is SGHTA, CDR2 FQGTGA. This CDR3 spans 17 amino acids. J was trimmed by 0 bases and V by 1 base; bases with no gene match: 4. For the CDR3, the DNA is TGTGCCAGCAGCTTAAAGTCGGGACAGGCAACTAATGAAAAACTGTTTTTT. Amino acids: CASSLKSGQATNEKLFF. Full variable domain (rest looked up from reference TRBV7-3 and TRBJ1-4): GAGVSQTPSNKVTEKGKYVELRCDPISGHTALYWYRQSLGQGPEFLIYFQGTGAADDSGLPNDRFFAVRPEGSVSTLKIQRTERGDSAVYLCASSLKSGQATNEKLFFGSGTQLSVL.

This clone came up once. The chain joins TRBV7-9 to TRBJ1-3; 7 bases map to TRBD1. Germline assignment: CDR1 SEHNR and CDR2 FQNEAQ (reference sequence). V gave up 5 bases and J gave up 3 bases; unmatched junction bases: 4. This CDR3 spans 14 amino acids. The CDR3 loop is CASSPTGIGNTIYF. The CDR3 DNA reads as TGTGCCAGCAGCCCGACAGGGATTGGAAACACCATATATTTT. The variable domain in full, with the rest retrieved from reference TRBV7-9 and TRBJ1-3, is DTGVSQNPRHKITKRGQNVTFRCDPISEHNRLYWYRQTLGQGPEFLTYFQNEAQLEKSRLLSDRFSAERPKGSFSTLEIQRTEQGDSAMYLCASSPTGIGNTIYFGEGSWLTVV.

The V call is TRBV6-5, the J call TRBJ1-1; 12 nucleotides agree with TRBD1. V gave up 2 bases and J gave up 5 bases; unmatched junction bases: 3. The germline V gene encodes CDR1 MNHEY and CDR2 SVGAGI. The CDR3 extends over 15 amino acids. The CDR3 DNA follows: TGTGCCAGCAGTTACGGGGGACAGGGGGCAACTGAAGCTTTCTTT. It codes for CASSYGGQGATEAFF.

This sequence joins TRBV12-5 and TRBJ1-1; 11 bases map to TRBD1. CDR1 is LGHNT and CDR2 is FRNRAP in the germline V gene. The CDR3 has 18 residues. With 7 bases clipped from V and 3 bases from J, the junction kept 16 bases outside the gene matches. The CDR3 DNA is TGTGCTAGTGTCAGCTGGACAGGGGGCAAGAGGGGGTACACTGAAGCTTTCTTT. Translating it yields CASVSWTGGKRGYTEAFF.

The chain links TRBV6-1 to TRBJ2-2; a possible D gene is TRBD2 (6 bases). The CDR3 totals 14 residues. Per germline, CDR1 MNHNS and CDR2 SASEGT. The ends were cut back, 6 bases at V and 4 bases at J, with 12 bases in the middle. CDR3 nucleotide sequence: TGTGCCAGCAGCTTGACTAGACCCACCGGGGAGCTGTTTTTT. Encoded protein: CASSLTRPTGELFF.

The gene calls are TRBV10-3 and TRBJ1-4; the D gene is possibly TRBD1 (5 bases). Trimming stripped 4 bases from V and 5 bases from J, with 8 bases between. This CDR3 is 13 amino acids long. Germline CDR1 ENHRY, CDR2 SYGVKD. CDR3 in amino acids: CAISATENEKLFF. The CDR3 nucleotides are TGTGCCATCAGTGCGACAGAGAATGAAAAACTGTTTTTT.